This TCR beta chain was obtained from a study of blood T cell repertoires in COVID-19. Study overall: COVID-19 samples from acute and convalescent phases originated in the United States, Italy and Spain. Sources were T cells, B-cell-depleted T cells, or PBMCs; the material itself was cDNA or gDNA.

Under the authors' procedure: The assay estimated nucleated cells by amplifying reference gene primers. Some clones are missing from TCRdb's copy, which holds only in-frame ones; the method was immunoSEQ multiplex PCR. D and trimming were read from the DNA, whereas the V and J calls and clone size are those reported in that table. The table shows roughly 200,000 clones, with approximately 85% occurring only once. CDR1 and CDR2 (germline): SGHDN, FVKESK. The CDR3 loop spans 17 amino acids. Trimming removed 6 bases from V and 8 bases from J; junction bases left unmatched: 14. This rearrangement joins TRBV14 to TRBJ2-1; 12 nucleotides line up with TRBD2. Sample: peripheral blood. The clonotype originates from a woman in her fifties or sixties with acute or convalescent COVID-19. The DNA for the CDR3 is TGTGCCAGCAGGCTAGCGGGAGGGCCTGTATCCCCGGATGAGCAGTTCTTC. Translation: CASRLAGGPVSPDEQFF.